These 19 T cell receptor beta chains share one sample of origin, sequenced in a study of shared clonotypes between healthy human individuals. Sequencing was performed with immunoSEQ multiplex PCR; in TCRdb, only in-frame clones are kept and a portion is missing. The table records 1.6 million or so clones, just under 99% of them present only once. The sample was naive CD4+ T cells sorted from blood. Sample subset: CD45RA+ positively selected. The origin of the receptors is a young man in good health.

As for this clone: Additional DNA sequences in this sample encode the identical CDR3. The V gene is TRBV11-3, the J gene TRBJ2-7; 10 positions agree with TRBD1. CDR1 and CDR2 (germline): SGHNT, YENEEA. The J segment lost 3 bases and the V segment lost 1 base, leaving 3 bases of the junction unmatched. This CDR3 comprises 15 residues. CDR3 region: CASSLGTGGNYEQYF. CDR3 DNA sequence: TGTGCCAGCAGCTTAGGGACAGGGGGAAACTACGAGCAGTACTTC.

J is TRBJ2-1 and V is TRBV19; the match to TRBD1 covers 7 bases. CDR3 length: 17 amino acids. V lost 5 bases to trimming and J lost 0 bases; unmatched junction nucleotides: 10. Germline V gene lookup returns CDR1 LNHDA and CDR2 SQIVND (reference sequence). CDR3 sequence (DNA): TGTGCCAGTAGTTCCTACAGGGGCCAGAGCTCCTACAATGAGCAGTTCTTC. Translation gives CASSSYRGQSSYNEQFF.

This rearrangement joins TRBV28 to TRBJ1-2; possible D gene TRBD1, 6 bases. The CDR3 is made up of 13 amino acids. Germline V gene lookup returns CDR1 MDHEN and CDR2 SYDVKM. The V end lost 6 bases, the J end lost 5 bases, and 13 bases lay between the germline ends. The CDR3 loop reads CASRAGGRYGYTF. CDR3 DNA sequence: TGTGCCAGCAGGGCTGGGGGCAGGTATGGCTACACCTTC.

V usage is TRBV7-2 and J usage is TRBJ2-7; D call uncertain. The V gene lost 5 bases and the J gene lost 6 bases, with 8 bases spanning the gap. CDR1 and CDR2 (germline): SGHTA, FQGNSA. The CDR3 has 11 residues. The CDR3 region is CASSLRFEQYF. DNA for the CDR3: TGTGCCAGCAGCCTGAGGTTCGAGCAGTACTTC.

J is TRBJ2-3 and V is TRBV6-1; 7 bases match TRBD2. This CDR3 is 16 amino acids long. Germline V gives CDR1 MNHNS, CDR2 SASEGT. The J segment lost 0 bases and the V segment lost 2 bases, leaving 5 bases of the junction unmatched. CDR3 protein: CASSELAATSTDTQYF. Written as DNA, the CDR3 is TGTGCCAGCAGTGAACTAGCGGCTACTAGCACAGATACGCAGTATTTT.

This chain uses TRBV28 with TRBJ1-4; 7 nucleotides align to TRBD1. Germline CDR1 and CDR2: MDHEN and SYDVKM. V shed 5 bases, J shed 4 bases, and the junction held 7 bases outside the gene matches. The CDR3 covers 15 residues. The CDR3 region has the DNA TGTGCCAGCAGTCCCTACAGGGGATTTAATGAAAAACTGTTTTTT. Translation gives CASSPYRGFNEKLFF.

The chain uses TRBV7-6 and TRBJ2-1; 10 bases agree with TRBD2. Germline V gene data show CDR1 as SGHVS and CDR2 as FNYEAQ. Losses at the gene ends were 1 base for V and 10 bases for J; bases not matched to a gene: 4. The CDR3 runs 14 residues. Written as DNA, the CDR3 is TGTGCCAGCAGCTTAGGTAGCGGGAGGTGGGAGCAGTTCTTC. Its translation: CASSLGSGRWEQFF. Variable domain in full (rest from reference TRBV7-6 and TRBJ2-1): GAGVSQSPRYKVTKRGQDVALRCDPISGHVSLYWYRQALGQGPEFLTYFNYEAQQDKSGLPNDRFSAERPEGSISTLTIQRTEQRDSAMYRCASSLGSGRWEQFFGPGTRLTVL.

The chain employs TRBV28 and TRBJ2-1; D gene uncertain. The CDR3 totals 13 residues. Germline CDR1 MDHEN, CDR2 SYDVKM. The V end was cut by 5 bases, the J end by 9 bases, with 14 bases between. The CDR3: CASSGNPRGEQFF. The CDR3 bases are TGTGCCAGCAGTGGGAACCCACGAGGTGAGCAGTTCTTC.

The chain couples TRBV18 to TRBJ2-5, with TRBD1 as a possible D gene (6 bases). The germline V gene encodes CDR1 KGHSH and CDR2 LQKENI. CDR3 length: 14 amino acids. The V gene lost 7 bases and the J gene lost 2 bases, with 14 bases spanning the gap. CDR3 nucleotide sequence: TGTGCCAGCTATCTCAACAGGGATCAAGAGACCCAGTACTTC. Its protein is CASYLNRDQETQYF.

V gene TRBV5-1 combines with J gene TRBJ2-2; D unclear. The CDR3 spans 15 residues. The V end lost 2 bases, the J end lost 0 bases, and 8 bases lay between the germline ends. Germline V gene sequence: CDR1 SGHRS, CDR2 YFSETQ. For the CDR3, the DNA is TGCGCCAGCAGCTTATATGGATCGAACACCGGGGAGCTGTTTTTT. It specifies CASSLYGSNTGELFF.

This rearrangement joins TRBV11-3 to TRBJ2-1, with 9 positions matching TRBD2. CDR3 length equals 15 residues. CDR1 is SGHNT and CDR2 is YENEEA in the germline V gene. Germline trimming cut 5 bases from V and 3 bases from J; bases unmatched to any gene: 5. This chain's CDR3 is CASSPGLADYNEQFF. CDR3 DNA: TGTGCCAGCAGCCCGGGACTAGCAGACTACAATGAGCAGTTCTTC.

This rearrangement joins TRBV19 to TRBJ2-6; TRBD1 matches at 8 bases. The CDR3 runs to 17 residues. The V gene end was trimmed by 6 bases and the J gene end by 1 base; junction bases not matched to a gene: 8. Germline assignment: CDR1 LNHDA and CDR2 SQIVND (reference sequence). CDR3 DNA: TGTGCCAGTAGGACAGACAGGGGCTATTCTGGGGCCAACGTCCTGACTTTC. This translates into CASRTDRGYSGANVLTF.

This rearrangement joins TRBV11-3 to TRBJ2-5, with 10 bases lining up with TRBD2. The germline V gene has CDR1 SGHNT and CDR2 YENEEA. Losses at the gene ends were 0 bases for V and 4 bases for J; bases not matched to a gene: 2. This CDR3 contains 15 residues. The CDR3 spells CASSLEASGRETQYF. CDR3 bases: TGTGCCAGCAGCTTAGAAGCTAGCGGGAGAGAGACCCAGTACTTC.

The chain combines TRBV9 with TRBJ2-3; possibly TRBD2 for D (7 bases). The V end lost 3 bases, the J end lost 0 bases, and 20 bases lay between the germline ends. From germline, CDR1 is SGDLS and CDR2 YYNGEE. The CDR3 runs 18 residues. The CDR3 loop is CASSARSGTKTSTDTQYF. The CDR3 DNA reads as TGTGCCAGCAGCGCCAGAAGCGGGACAAAGACTAGCACAGATACGCAGTATTTT.

This clone was detected once. The chain employs TRBV7-8 and TRBJ1-5; D call uncertain. V lost 5 bases and J lost 4, with 9 bases in between. This CDR3 has 13 residues. Germline CDR1 reads SGHVS; CDR2 reads FQNEAQ. The CDR3 coding sequence is TGTGCCAGCAGCCTGAGGATGAATCAGCCCCAGCATTTT. Protein: CASSLRMNQPQHF.

The V gene is TRBV7-8, the J gene TRBJ2-1; D might be TRBD2 (6 bases). The CDR3 has 16 amino acids. V lost 1 base and J lost 2, with 12 bases in between. In germline, CDR1 is SGHVS, CDR2 FQNEAQ. CDR3 sequence reads: CASSLEGLLAYNEQFF. The CDR3 DNA reads TGTGCCAGCAGCTTAGAGGGACTCCTAGCCTACAATGAGCAGTTCTTC.

This clone has a single count. The chain links TRBV7-6 to TRBJ2-3; TRBD2 is a possible D gene (6 bases). Germline CDR1 and CDR2: SGHVS and FNYEAQ. V was clipped by 5 bases and J by 9 bases, with 12 bases between them. This CDR3 has 12 residues. CDR3 loop: CASSPGTPTQYF. The CDR3 DNA sequence: TGTGCCAGCAGCCCCGGGACTCCAACGCAGTATTTT.

In nucleotides, the CDR3 is TGTGCCAGCAGCGTAGACCCATATCCGGGACTATCTTCTTTCGGTCACGGGGAGCTGTTTTTT. Translating gives CASSVDPYPGLSSFGHGELFF. The chain combines TRBV9 with TRBJ2-2; 7 nucleotides line up with TRBD2. Losses at the gene ends were 0 bases for V and 7 bases for J; bases not matched to a gene: 24. The CDR3 totals 21 residues. Per germline, CDR1 SGDLS and CDR2 YYNGEE.

The J gene is TRBJ2-7, the V gene TRBV10-1; D remains ambiguous. This CDR3 spans 14 amino acids. The germline V gene has CDR1 WNHNN and CDR2 SYGVQD (reference sequence). Trimming pared 1 base from V and 1 base from J, leaving 8 bases between. The CDR3 sequence: CASSEFQDSYEQYF. The CDR3 nucleotides are TGCGCCAGCAGTGAGTTCCAGGATTCCTACGAGCAGTACTTC.